This T cell receptor (beta chain) was recorded in a study of shared clonotypes between healthy human individuals (dated by TCRdb to 2018 to 2021). Looking at the study overall: A few men and two women, aged 18 to 49 years, made up the cohort. For each donor, CD4 naive and CD4 memory were each given three plates, CD8 naive was given two plates, and CD8 memory was given one plate. To estimate repertoire size and how much clonotype sharing occurs between individuals, the study deeply sequenced the blood TCR repertoires of a handful of healthy adults. Different laboratories and diverse techniques were used to prepare libraries and sequence TCR repertoires, to increase sequencing depth and limit assay-specific biases. Each donor's leukapheresis produced roughly between roughly 0.9 and 8.9 billion PBMCs.

CDR1 and CDR2 (MDHEN, SYDVKM) derive from the germline V gene. The CDR3 runs 12 amino acids, cysteine and phenylalanine included. This entry keeps only the CDR3 DNA: 36 bases, framed from base 1. The V and J ends are trimmed by 7 bases and 0 bases, leaving 6 bases between them. Using the deep immunoSEQ assay, multiplex PCR amplified TCR CDR3 regions from genomic DNA. Extracted genomic DNA from each cell subset was spread evenly across all wells of several immunoSEQ 96-well plates, with each plate serving as a replicate. For sorted subsets, approximately 190 ng of genomic DNA, equivalent to 25,000 to 35,000 T cell genomes, went into each replicate PCR. Purified libraries were quantified with a Qubit 3.0 fluorometer, sized on a Bioanalyzer 2100, and re-quantified with the KAPA Library Quantification kit. Every immunoSEQ 96-well plate was sequenced on a separate single-read 150-cycle Illumina NextSeq 550 flow cell. The study's processing was this. Because the immunoSEQ output held only junctional sequences and lacked quality scores, the filtering could not match the filtering applied to full-length reads. To assign V/J genes and CDR3, sequences were annotated using PyIR, a Python wrapper for IgBLAST v1.9, with IMGT germline references. Any read was removed if the V/J assignment was weak (E-value above 1e-6), the CDR3 was missing, or the read contained stop codons, out-of-frame junctions, or ambiguous translated residues. V3J clonotypes were defined by identical inferred V gene, J gene, and CDR3 amino acid sequence. To compute the percentage overlap between repertoires, the number of shared unique clonotypes was divided by the size of the smaller repertoire. Repertoire richness was assessed with RTK rarefaction, the Chao1 estimator, and Recon v2.1 estimates of unobserved clonotypes. For all TCRbeta clonotypes obtained by the gDNA method from several donors, generation probabilities were computed with OLGA. Held by TCRdb, this immuneACCESS table contains in-frame sequences only and omits some clones. Under half of the omission traces to an unresolved V gene where checked; the cause of the rest is unknown. That table furnishes V, J and clone size, whereas the DNA furnished D and trimming. Here the sample has roughly 2.5 million clones; approximately 94% occur a single time. The ten largest clones take up 0.13% to 0.15% of the sample.

Healthy HIV-negative adults with no recently reported acute infections or vaccinations were included as donors. Every donor was a Caucasian adult residing in Nashville, Tennessee, USA. CD4+ T cells were enriched by magnetic negative selection, after which naive cells were positively selected on CD45RA and the negative fraction was taken as the memory subset. Blood was obtained by leukapheresis, after which PBMCs were separated by Ficoll-Histopaque density gradient centrifugation and cryopreserved in liquid nitrogen vapor phase. Analytical flow cytometry was used to check the purity and quantity of every magnetically sorted T cell population. Genomic DNA was isolated from every sorted fraction and measured by UV absorbance on a Nanodrop 2000c. Remarks on this clone: It lacks a known antigen. Base quality data are lacking; no much larger clone is found one base away. This sample includes further DNA sequences coding for the same CDR3.

The paper as a whole reports these results and caveats: Estimated clonotype richness was generally larger for naive than for memory subsets. Because the study included only a small number of donors, the genetic and exposure-history diversity represented was limited. Rarefaction of sorted-subset datasets indicated incomplete sequencing despite the large sequencing depth. Sampling was restricted to blood, and TCR repertoires in tissues likely differ from the TCR repertoires found in blood. Clonotypes shared by all four sorted-subset donors showed higher generation probabilities than non-shared clonotypes. Pairwise subsampling indicated that sequencing depth was expected to affect the degree of clonotype sharing among donors. Across several donors, roughly 5.1% of naive CD4, 3.5% of naive CD8, roughly 2.2% of memory CD4, and about 0.4% of memory CD8 clonotypes were shared.

This chain is built from TRBV28 and TRBJ1-2; no D gene is confidently identified. The sequence came from a man between 18 and 29 years old in good health. The sample comprised naive CD4+ T cells sorted from blood. The cell subset or site label here, explained by the study, means: CD45RA+ positively selected. The CDR3 amino acid sequence is: CASTGANYGYTF. The DNA is TGTGCCAGCACCGGGGCTAACTATGGCTACACCTTC.